This T cell receptor (beta chain) was obtained from a study of cytotoxic CD8 clonotypes in ibrutinib-treated CLL. Study-wide context: The study included about a dozen relapsed/refractory and 15 treatment-naive patients; about 17 had IGHV unmutated disease. Overall, 24 responses were partial and 2 complete; following median around 68 months, roughly 14 patients stayed remitted and about 12 progressed.

Study-wide findings and caveats: Clonotypes that were public were uncommon, and they contracted or stayed stable on treatment. Circulating CD8+ T-cell counts were tracked by baseline clonality, which exceeded that of age-matched healthy donors.

About this clone itself: Its antigen is currently unknown.

The protocol was immunoSEQ multiplex PCR, while the TCRdb copy is restricted to in-frame clones and leaves out a portion. The table has about 60,000 clones, approximately 54% seen once. The receptor was derived from a human donor with chronic lymphocytic leukemia. Sample: PBMCs, taken at disease progression, from a patient treated with ibrutinib.

The CDR3 DNA reads as TGCAGTGCTAGATATCTAGAGACCCAGTACTTC. It encodes CSARYLETQYF. The gene calls are TRBV20-1 and TRBJ2-5; no reliable D call. CDR1 and CDR2 (germline): DFQATT, SNEGSKA (reference sequence). This CDR3 comprises 11 residues. The V gene lost 2 bases and the J gene lost 4 bases, with 5 bases spanning the gap.